These 13 T cell receptor beta chains were sequenced from one sample in a study of blood T cell repertoires in COVID-19. This table comes from immunoSEQ multiplex PCR, and its TCRdb copy is limited to in-frame clones, with some not included. The sample has under 250,000 clones; 86% are singletons. Sequencing was carried out using peripheral blood. These receptors all stem from a woman older than 75 with COVID-19, enrolled during active disease.

This clone appeared a few times. The gene calls are TRBV7-2 and TRBJ1-1, with a tentative D call TRBD1 (5 bases). CDR3 size: 12 residues. Germline CDR1 is SGHTA and CDR2 is FQGNSA. V dropped 1 base and J dropped 6 bases, with 6 bases sitting between them. DNA of the CDR3: TGTGCCAGCAGCTTAGGACAGTCTGAAGCTTTCTTT. Translating gives CASSLGQSEAFF.

The CDR3 region is CSASLPPAFF. DNA of the CDR3: TGCAGTGCCTCCCTTCCCCCAGCTTTCTTT. The V gene is TRBV20-1, the J gene TRBJ1-1; D is undetermined. Germline CDR1 and CDR2: DFQATT and SNEGSKA (reference sequence). The CDR3 totals 10 residues. V lost 6 bases to trimming and J lost 10 bases, with 12 bases between them.

Only a few counts were recorded for this clone. The chain joins TRBV2 to TRBJ1-1; D is unclear. In germline, CDR1 is SNHLY, CDR2 FYNNEI. V dropped 6 bases and J dropped 2 bases, with 22 bases sitting between them. This CDR3 is built from 17 residues. The DNA of the CDR3 is TGTGCCAGCAGCAGTACGGAGGCAGTCACGCTCAACACTGAAGCTTTCTTT. Translated, it gives CASSSTEAVTLNTEAFF.

The CDR3 DNA reads as TGTGCCAGCAGCCGAGCCTACGAGCAGTACTTC. As protein: CASSRAYEQYF. The chain uses TRBV2 and TRBJ2-7; D is uncertain. CDR1 and CDR2 from the germline V gene are SNHLY and FYNNEI. There are 11 residues in the CDR3. V lost 6 bases to trimming and J lost 2 bases, with 5 bases between them.

In regard to this clone: Other DNA sequences in the same sample also yield this CDR3. V usage is TRBV18 and J usage is TRBJ1-1, with D possibly matching TRBD1 (6 bases). The germline CDR1 and CDR2 sequences are KGHSH and LQKENI. V was trimmed by 2 bases and J by 4 bases, leaving 11 bases between them. CDR3 length: 14 residues. In DNA form, the CDR3 reads TGTGCCAGCTCACCAAGGGAGGGGGGCACTGAAGCTTTCTTT. This encodes CASSPREGGTEAFF.

This clone was seen just once. The gene calls are TRBV9 and TRBJ1-2; 9 bases match TRBD1. This CDR3 is built from 15 residues. CDR1 is SGDLS, CDR2 YYNGEE, per germline. The V gene end was trimmed by 4 bases and the J gene end by 7 bases; junction bases not matched to a gene: 11. The CDR3 protein is CASSPFSTGGGGYTF. The CDR3 DNA reads TGTGCCAGCAGCCCCTTCTCTACAGGGGGCGGTGGCTACACCTTC. Variable domain in full (rest from reference TRBV9 and TRBJ1-2): DSGVTQTPKHLITATGQRVTLRCSPRSGDLSVYWYQQSLDQGLQFLIQYYNGEERAKGNILERFSAQQFPDLHSELNLSSLELGDSALYFCASSPFSTGGGGYTFGSGTRLTVV.

V is TRBV18 and J is TRBJ1-6; tentatively, D is TRBD1 (5 bases). CDR1 is KGHSH, CDR2 LQKENI, per germline. CDR3 length: 15 amino acids. Trimming took 0 bases from V and 9 from J, leaving 12 bases between them. The DNA of the CDR3 is TGTGCCAGCTCACCACCGGGGCCCGTTCGTTCACCCCTCCACTTT. It yields the protein CASSPPGPVRSPLHF.

This rearrangement joins TRBV18 to TRBJ1-1; 9 nucleotides match TRBD1. J gave up 5 bases and V 2 bases, and 9 bases lay outside the gene matches. CDR3 length equals 16 residues. CDR1 is KGHSH and CDR2 is LQKENI in the germline V gene. In DNA form, the CDR3 reads TGTGCCAGCTCACCAAAAGGACAGGGGTTAGTGACTGAAGCTTTCTTT. This encodes CASSPKGQGLVTEAFF.

The V gene is TRBV11-2, the J gene TRBJ2-2, with D possibly matching TRBD1 (5 bases). The length of the CDR3 is 17 residues. V gave up 2 bases and J gave up 6 bases, with 19 bases separating them. Germline V gene data show CDR1 as SGHAT and CDR2 as FQNNGV. CDR3 nucleotides: TGTGCCAGCAGCTTACTACCCACCAGGGCTGGATCCGGGGAGCTGTTTTTT. It specifies CASSLLPTRAGSGELFF.

This clone was seen more than once but under ten times. This chain uses TRBV5-4 with TRBJ1-2; D uncertain. The CDR3 is 15 amino acids. Trimming removed 4 bases from V and 4 bases from J, with 17 bases in between. The germline V gene encodes CDR1 SGHNT and CDR2 YYREEE (reference sequence). This CDR3 reads CASSLPREGAYGYTF. The CDR3 DNA sequence: TGTGCCAGCAGCCTCCCACGAGAGGGCGCCTATGGCTACACCTTC.

Details on this clone: The germline gene is not matched at one end of the junction; a read error may be the cause. Other DNA sequences in the same sample also yield this CDR3. This chain links TRBV6-5 with TRBJ1-5; D gene uncertain. The CDR3 is made up of 13 amino acids. Germline V gene sequence: CDR1 MNHEY, CDR2 SVGAGI. The CDR3 sequence is CASSYSPDQPQHF. Written as DNA, the CDR3 is TGCGCCAGCAGTTACTCGCCGGATCAGCCCCAGCATTTT.

This clone was recorded only once. The chain employs TRBV28 and TRBJ2-2; TRBD1 aligns across 9 bases. Germline CDR1 MDHEN, CDR2 SYDVKM. V lost 7 bases, J lost 1 base, and 16 bases stayed unmatched. This CDR3 has 19 residues. The CDR3 DNA reads as TGTGCCAGCAACGTTCGCAGTAGGAAGGGACAGGGGAACACCGGGGAGCTGTTTTTT. This gives the protein CASNVRSRKGQGNTGELFF.

V gene TRBV19 combines with J gene TRBJ1-3; D unresolved. The CDR3 has 17 residues. V dropped 5 bases and J dropped 4 bases, with 21 bases sitting between them. Germline CDR1 and CDR2: LNHDA and SQIVND (reference sequence). CDR3 nucleotides: TGTGCCAGTAGTCTCCTCCTCGGGGAGACTAGAGGAAACACCATATATTTT. Protein product: CASSLLLGETRGNTIYF.